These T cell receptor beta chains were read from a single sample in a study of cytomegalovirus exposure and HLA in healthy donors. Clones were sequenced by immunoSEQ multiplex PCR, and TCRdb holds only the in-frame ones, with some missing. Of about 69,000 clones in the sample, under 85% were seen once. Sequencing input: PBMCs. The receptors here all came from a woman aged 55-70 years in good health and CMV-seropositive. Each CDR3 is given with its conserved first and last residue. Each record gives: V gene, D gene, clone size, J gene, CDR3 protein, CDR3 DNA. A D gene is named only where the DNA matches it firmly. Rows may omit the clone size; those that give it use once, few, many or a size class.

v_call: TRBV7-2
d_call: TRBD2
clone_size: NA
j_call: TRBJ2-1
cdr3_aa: CASSTSSGSYNEQFF
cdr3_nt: TGTGCCAGCAGCACCTCTAGCGGGAGTTACAATGAGCAGTTCTTC

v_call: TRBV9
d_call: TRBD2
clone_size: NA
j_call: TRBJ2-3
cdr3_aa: CASSATTSGGTDTQYF
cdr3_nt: TGTGCCAGCAGCGCCACAACTAGCGGGGGCACAGATACGCAGTATTTT

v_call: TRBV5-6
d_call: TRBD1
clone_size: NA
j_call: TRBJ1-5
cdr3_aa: CASSLVGQRNNQPQHF
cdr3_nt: TGTGCCAGCAGCTTGGTGGGACAGCGGAACAATCAGCCCCAGCATTTT

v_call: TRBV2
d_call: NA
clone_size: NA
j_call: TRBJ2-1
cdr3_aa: CASTLDRTSYNEQFF
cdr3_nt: TGTGCCAGCACCTTAGACAGGACCTCCTACAATGAGCAGTTCTTC

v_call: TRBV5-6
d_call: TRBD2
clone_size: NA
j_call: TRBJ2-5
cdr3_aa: CATPGTSVQETQYF
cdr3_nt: TGTGCCACCCCCGGGACTAGCGTACAAGAGACCCAGTACTTC

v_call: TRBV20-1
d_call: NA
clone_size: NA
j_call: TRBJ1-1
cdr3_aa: CSVRGTEAFF
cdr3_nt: TGCAGTGTTCGGGGGACTGAAGCTTTCTTT

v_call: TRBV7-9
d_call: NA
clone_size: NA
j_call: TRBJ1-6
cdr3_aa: CASSLDSEYNSPLHF
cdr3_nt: TGTGCCAGCAGCTTAGATTCGGAGTATAATTCACCCCTCCACTTT

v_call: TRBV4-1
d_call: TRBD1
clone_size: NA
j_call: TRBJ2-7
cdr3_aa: CASSQGGQETEQYF
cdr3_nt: TGCGCCAGCAGCCAAGGGGGACAGGAAACCGAGCAGTACTTC

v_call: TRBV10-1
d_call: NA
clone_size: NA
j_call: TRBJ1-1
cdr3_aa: CASSESGRGEAFF
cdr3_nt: TGCGCCAGCAGTGAATCGGGCAGGGGAGAAGCTTTCTTT

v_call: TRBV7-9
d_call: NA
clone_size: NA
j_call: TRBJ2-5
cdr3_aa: CASSRLEKTQYF
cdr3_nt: TGTGCCAGCAGCCGACTCGAAAAGACCCAGTACTTC

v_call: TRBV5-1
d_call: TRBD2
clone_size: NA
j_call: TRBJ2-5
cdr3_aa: CASSLSGTSGGRETQYF
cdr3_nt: TGCGCCAGCAGCTTGTCCGGGACTAGCGGGGGGCGAGAGACCCAGTACTTC

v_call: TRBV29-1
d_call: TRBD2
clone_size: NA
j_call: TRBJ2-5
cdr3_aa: CSGGEGETQYF
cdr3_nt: TGCAGCGGCGGGGAGGGAGAGACCCAGTACTTC

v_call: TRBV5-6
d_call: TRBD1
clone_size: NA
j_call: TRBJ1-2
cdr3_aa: CASSGTGQGVSNYGYTF
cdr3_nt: TGTGCCAGCAGCGGAACGGGACAGGGCGTTTCTAACTATGGCTACACCTTC

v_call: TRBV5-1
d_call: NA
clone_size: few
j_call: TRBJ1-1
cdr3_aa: CASSARGDTEAFF
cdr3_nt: TGCGCCAGCAGCGCCAGGGGCGACACTGAAGCTTTCTTT

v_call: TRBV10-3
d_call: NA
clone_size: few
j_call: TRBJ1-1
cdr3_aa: CATRPRDTEAFF
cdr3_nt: TGTGCCACCAGACCACGGGACACTGAAGCTTTCTTT

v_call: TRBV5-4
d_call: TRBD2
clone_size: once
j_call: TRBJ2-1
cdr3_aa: CASSLAGGPNEQFF
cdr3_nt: TGTGCCAGCAGCTTGGCGGGAGGGCCAAATGAGCAGTTCTTC

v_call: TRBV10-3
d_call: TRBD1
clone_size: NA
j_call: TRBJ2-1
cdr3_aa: CAIRTDRVNEQFF
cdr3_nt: TGTGCCATCAGAACCGACAGGGTCAATGAGCAGTTCTTC

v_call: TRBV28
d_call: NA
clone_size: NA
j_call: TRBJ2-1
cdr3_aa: CASSPESAGNPRGFF
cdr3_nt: TGTGCCAGCAGTCCGGAGTCGGCGGGAAACCCGAGGGGGTTCTTC

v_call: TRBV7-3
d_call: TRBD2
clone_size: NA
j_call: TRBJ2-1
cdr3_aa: CASSGGRGDYNEQFF
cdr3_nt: TGTGCCAGCAGTGGCGGGCGGGGGGACTACAATGAGCAGTTCTTC

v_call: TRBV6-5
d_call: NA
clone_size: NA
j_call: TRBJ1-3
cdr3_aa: CASSYAGQTSGNTIYF
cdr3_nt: TGTGCCAGCAGTTACGCCGGACAAACCTCTGGAAACACCATATATTTT

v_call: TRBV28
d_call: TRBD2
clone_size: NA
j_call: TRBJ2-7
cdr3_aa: CASSLAGGPREQYF
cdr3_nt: TGTGCCAGCAGTTTGGCGGGAGGGCCACGCGAGCAGTACTTC

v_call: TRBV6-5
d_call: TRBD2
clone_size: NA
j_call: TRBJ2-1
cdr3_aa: CASSYGLAGGSNEQFF
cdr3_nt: TGTGCCAGCAGTTACGGACTAGCGGGGGGCAGCAATGAGCAGTTCTTC

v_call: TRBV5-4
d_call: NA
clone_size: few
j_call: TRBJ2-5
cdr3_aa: CASSLGGTQYF
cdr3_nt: TGTGCCAGCAGCTTAGGGGGGACCCAGTACTTC

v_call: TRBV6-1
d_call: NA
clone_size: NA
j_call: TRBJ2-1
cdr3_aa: CASTQDWSSYNEQFF
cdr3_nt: TGTGCCAGCACCCAAGACTGGAGCTCCTACAATGAGCAGTTCTTC

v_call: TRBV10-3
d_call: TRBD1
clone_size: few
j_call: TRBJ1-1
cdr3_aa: CAISSTGVNTEAFF
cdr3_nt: TGTGCCATCAGCTCGACAGGGGTGAACACTGAAGCTTTCTTT

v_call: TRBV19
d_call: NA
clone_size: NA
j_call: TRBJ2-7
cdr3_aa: CASSIDRYSLTYEQYF
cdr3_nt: TGTGCCAGTAGTATAGATCGTTACAGCCTTACCTACGAGCAGTACTTC

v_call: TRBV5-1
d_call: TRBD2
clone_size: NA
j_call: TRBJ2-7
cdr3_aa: CASSPGLVFHEQYF
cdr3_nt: TGCGCCAGCAGCCCGGGACTAGTTTTCCACGAGCAGTACTTC

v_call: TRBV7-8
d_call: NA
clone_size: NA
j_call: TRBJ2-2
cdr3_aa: CASSSFLQGNTGELFF
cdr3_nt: TGTGCCAGCAGCTCCTTCCTTCAGGGGAACACCGGGGAGCTGTTTTTT

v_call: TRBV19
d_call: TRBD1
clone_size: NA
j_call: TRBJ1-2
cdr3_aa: CASRRQGKKNGYTF
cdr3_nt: TGTGCCAGTAGACGACAGGGGAAAAAGAATGGCTACACCTTC